The 30 T cell receptor beta chains below all came from one sample that was sequenced in a study of metastatic and nonmetastatic thyroid tumors. Not a single patient had been given any form of treatment at any point before undergoing thyroid surgery. TCRdb re-called clones from the PCR reads using MiXCR. The data hold more than 8,500 clones, with 10% to 11% observed a single time. The sequencing sample was made of tumor tissue. The receptors derive from a female donor with papillary thyroid cancer or a benign thyroid nodule (not recorded which). Some clones in this sample may be carry-over from other donors' samples.

This clone was detected ten times or more. This sequence joins TRBV18 and TRBJ2-1; tentative D call: TRBD2 (7 bases). Trimming left V 3 bases short and J 10 bases short, with 22 bases between. Germline V gene data show CDR1 as KGHSH and CDR2 as LQKENI. CDR3 length: 16 amino acids. This CDR3 reads CASSPDTGGILGEQFF. The CDR3 DNA sequence: TGTGCCAGCTCACCGGACACGGGGGGCATCCTCGGGGAGCAGTTCTTC.

This clone is categorized as medium-sized. The chain combines TRBV9 with TRBJ2-6; D remains unclear. V lost 3 bases to trimming and J lost 7 bases, with 8 bases between them. Germline V gives CDR1 SGDLS, CDR2 YYNGEE. This CDR3 is 13 amino acids long. This CDR3 is CASSAPFANVLTF. DNA for the CDR3: TGTGCCAGCAGCGCCCCCTTTGCCAACGTCCTGACTTTC.

This clone was picked up many times. This chain links TRBV7-2 with TRBJ1-1; TRBD1 is a possible D gene (5 bases). The CDR3 consists of 13 residues. The V gene lost 0 bases and the J gene lost 7 bases, with 9 bases spanning the gap. CDR1 SGHTA and CDR2 FQGNSA come from the germline V gene. The DNA for the CDR3 is TGTGCCAGCAGCTTAGCGGCGGGGGTTGAAGCTTTCTTT. This gives the protein CASSLAAGVEAFF.

This clone was observed a few times. The chain is built from TRBV24-1 and TRBJ2-2, with 9 bases identical to TRBD1. Trimming at V came to 4 bases and at J to 6 bases, leaving 8 bases not matched to a gene. Per the germline V gene, CDR1 is KGHDR and CDR2 is SFDVKD. CDR3 size: 16 residues. The DNA for the CDR3 is TGTGCCACCAGTGACCCGGGACAGGGTCCCCCCGGGGAGCTGTTTTTT. Translation gives CATSDPGQGPPGELFF.

This clone was seen ten or more times. The chain is built from TRBV20-1 and TRBJ1-2; D ambiguous. The CDR3 is 13 residues long. Germline lookup yields CDR1 DFQATT and CDR2 SNEGSKA (reference sequence). V was shortened by 5 bases and J by 7 bases, with 17 bases between the two germline ends. CDR3 residues: CSAAGYEIFGYTF. CDR3 DNA: TGCAGTGCTGCCGGTTATGAGATCTTTGGCTACACCTTC.

The chain is built from TRBV5-4 and TRBJ2-4; weak D call: TRBD2 (7 bases). The V end lost 5 bases, the J end lost 7 bases, and 19 bases lay between the germline ends. The CDR3 totals 15 residues. CDR1 is SGHNT and CDR2 is YYREEE in the germline V gene (reference sequence). CDR3 region: CASSPWGGAGNIQYF. CDR3 DNA: TGTGCCAGCAGTCCTTGGGGGGGGGCCGGGAACATTCAGTACTTC.

In its sample, this clone was seen many times. This chain connects TRBV5-6 to TRBJ1-2; TRBD1 might be the D (6 bases). Looked up from germline, CDR1 is SGHDT and CDR2 is YYEEEE. V shed 4 bases and J shed 4 bases, with 11 bases lying between them. This CDR3 has 13 residues. The CDR3 DNA is TGTGCCAGCAGCCCCGGGGGGGCCTATGGCTACACCTTC. Protein product: CASSPGGAYGYTF.

Concerning this clone: The junction does not match germline at one end; this may be a read error. The chain uses TRBV20-1 and TRBJ2-3; D not certain. The CDR3 is 13 amino acids. Germline lookup yields CDR1 DFQATT and CDR2 SNEGSKA (reference sequence). The CDR3 here is CSARTAYTYTQYF. The CDR3 DNA follows: TGCAGTGCTAGAACCGCATACACATATACGCAGTATTTT.

This clone appeared many times. The CDR3 DNA sequence: TGTGCCAGCACCCGGGGAAGTAGCTTCACTGAAGCTTTCTTT. Protein: CASTRGSSFTEAFF. V and J are TRBV5-4 and TRBJ1-1; D remains ambiguous. Trimming removed 6 bases at V and 4 bases at J, with 16 bases between. The CDR3 has 14 amino acids. The germline V gene encodes CDR1 SGHNT and CDR2 YYREEE (reference sequence).

In its sample, this clone ranks as medium-sized. The chain employs TRBV12-3 or TRBV12-4 and TRBJ1-2, with 9 bases lining up with TRBD1. The CDR3 has 14 amino acids. V lost 6 bases to trimming and J lost 5 bases; unmatched junction nucleotides: 7. The chain's CDR3 is CASSMGQGDYGYTF. The DNA of the CDR3 is TGTGCCAGCAGCATGGGACAGGGCGATTATGGCTACACCTTC.

CDR3 in DNA: TGCGCCAGCAGTGAGTCGGGACAGGGGGGAGGTCAGCCCCAGCATTTT. Translated, it gives CASSESGQGGGQPQHF. The chain employs TRBV10-1 and TRBJ1-5; TRBD1 agrees at 11 bases. This CDR3 contains 16 residues. Germline lookup yields CDR1 WNHNN and CDR2 SYGVQD (reference sequence). The V segment lost 0 bases and the J segment 6 bases; nucleotides outside the gene matches: 4.

This clone is categorized as medium-sized. CDR3: CASTPGRRPYEQYV. Here the CDR3 DNA reads TGTGCCAGCACCCCCGGGCGCAGGCCCTACGAGCAGTACGTC. V and J are TRBV28 and TRBJ2-7; D is uncertain. The CDR3 loop spans 14 amino acids. CDR1 and CDR2 (germline): MDHEN, SYDVKM. With 7 bases removed from V and 2 bases from J, the gap between germline ends came to 15 bases.

There are many counts of this clone. The V and J genes are TRBV4-1 and TRBJ1-4; no definite D call. This CDR3 is 15 amino acids long. Germline CDR1 is MGHRA and CDR2 is YSYEKL. The V end lost 0 bases, the J end lost 8 bases, and 13 bases lay between the germline ends. In nucleotides, the CDR3 is TGCGCCAGCAGCCAAGATGAGAGGACCAGAGAAAAACTGTTTTTT. Its protein is CASSQDERTREKLFF.

A word on this clone: Without the conserved terminal phenylalanine or tryptophan, this CDR3 likely stems from a read error. It is unclear where the CDR3 begins or ends on the DNA, so no DNA is shown, and the CDR3 is as TCRdb lists it. The chain is built from TRBV20-1 and TRBJ2-1; TRBD2, the D gene given by the table, was not confirmed from the DNA. Germline V gene sequence: CDR1 DFQATT, CDR2 SNEGSKA (reference sequence). The CDR3 totals 15 residues, both ends included. The CDR3: CSASAQKISGRGTIL.

This sequence joins TRBV6-1 and TRBJ1-1; possible D gene TRBD1, 5 bases. CDR3 length equals 14 residues. V lost 10 bases, J lost 1 base, and 16 bases lay in between. Germline CDR1 reads MNHNS; CDR2 reads SASEGT. The CDR3 nucleotides are TGTGCCATCAGGCTCGGGCAGGGGAACACTGAAGCTTTCTTT. Amino acids: CAIRLGQGNTEAFF.

By share, this clone ranks as medium-sized. V gene TRBV6-2 or TRBV6-3 combines with J gene TRBJ2-1; TRBD2 agrees at 13 bases. There are 19 residues in the CDR3. V lost 3 bases to trimming and J lost 1 base; unmatched junction nucleotides: 9. In germline, CDR1 is MNHEY, CDR2 SVGEGT. The DNA of the CDR3 is TGTGCCAGCAGTTATTTACTAGCGGGGGGGCCGCCGTCCTACAATGAGCAGTTCTTC. It codes for CASSYLLAGGPPSYNEQFF.

This clone has ten or more counts. The chain is built from TRBV4-1 and TRBJ1-4; the D is unclear. Germline V gives CDR1 MGHRA, CDR2 YSYEKL. The CDR3 runs 14 residues. The V and J ends lost 0 bases and 8 bases respectively, with 10 bases between them. This chain's CDR3 is CASSQEGRIEKLFF. The DNA for the CDR3 is TGCGCCAGCAGCCAAGAAGGGAGGATAGAAAAACTGTTTTTT.

This clone rates as medium-sized. J is TRBJ2-7 and V is TRBV2; TRBD2 matches at 12 bases. With 5 bases clipped from V and 6 bases from J, the junction kept 5 bases outside the gene matches. The V gene's germline CDR1 is SNHLY and CDR2 FYNNEI. This CDR3 comprises 14 residues. CDR3 nucleotides: TGTGCCAGCAGTCCGACTAGCGGGGGAGGCGAGCAGTACTTC. Encoded protein: CASSPTSGGGEQYF.

This clone was observed a few times. The V call is TRBV28, the J call TRBJ1-2; unclear D gene. This CDR3 has 14 amino acids. Trimming cost V 3 bases and J 6 bases, with 14 bases left between them. Germline V gives CDR1 MDHEN, CDR2 SYDVKM. The CDR3 loop is CASSLPQDQNGYTF. CDR3 bases: TGTGCCAGCAGTTTGCCCCAGGACCAAAATGGCTACACCTTC.

By its share, this clone is medium-sized. The chain couples TRBV6-1 to TRBJ1-5, with D perhaps matching TRBD1 (5 bases). Deletions cut 5 bases from V and 10 bases from J, with 18 bases between. Per the germline V gene, CDR1 is MNHNS and CDR2 is SASEGT. This CDR3 comprises 14 residues. CDR3 protein: CASSITTESIPQHF. CDR3 nucleotide sequence: TGTGCCAGCAGTATTACGACAGAGTCGATTCCCCAGCATTTT.

This clone is categorized as medium-sized (0.01 to 0.1%). The chain employs TRBV28 and TRBJ2-7; 7 bases are shared with TRBD1. CDR1 and CDR2 from the germline V gene are MDHEN and SYDVKM. The CDR3 has 14 residues. V lost 2 bases, J lost 4 bases, and 5 bases stayed unmatched. The CDR3 nucleotides are TGTGCCAGCAGTTTAGTCGGGACAGTATACGAGCAGTACTTC. Its protein product is CASSLVGTVYEQYF.

By its share, this clone is medium-sized. The chain is built from TRBV20-1 and TRBJ2-2; a possible D gene is TRBD1 (5 bases). CDR1 is DFQATT and CDR2 is SNEGSKA in the germline V gene (reference sequence). The CDR3 has 12 residues. Trimming removed 6 bases from V and 2 bases from J, with 7 bases in between. In DNA, the CDR3 is TGCAGTGCCCAGGGAAACACCGGGGAGCTGTTTTTT. Translating it yields CSAQGNTGELFF.

This clone was seen more than once but under ten times. J is TRBJ2-3 and V is TRBV2; D is unclear. This CDR3 is built from 13 residues. CDR1 and CDR2 from the germline V gene are SNHLY and FYNNEI. V was clipped by 0 bases and J by 6 bases, with 7 bases between them. CDR3 in DNA: TGTGCCAGCAGTGAAGCGCTTCGGGATACGCAGTATTTT. It is translated as CASSEALRDTQYF.

This clone qualifies as medium-sized (0.01 to 0.1%). The genes are TRBV6-1 and TRBJ1-6; D gene unclear. The length of the CDR3 is 13 residues. Germline assignment: CDR1 MNHNS and CDR2 SASEGT. Between the trimmed V and J ends, which lost 6 bases and 3 bases, there was a span of 6 bases. DNA of the CDR3: TGTGCCAGCAGAGAATTCTATAATTCACCCCTCCACTTT. This encodes CASREFYNSPLHF.

This clone was seen at least ten times. The rearrangement links TRBV15 to TRBJ2-6, with D perhaps matching TRBD1 (6 bases). This CDR3 contains 15 residues. The germline V and J ends were trimmed by 2 bases and 2 bases, with 7 bases remaining between them. Looked up from germline, CDR1 is LNHNV and CDR2 is YYDKDF (reference sequence). The CDR3 DNA sequence: TGTGCCACCAGCAGAACAGGGACTGGGGCCAACGTCCTGACTTTC. Translated, it gives CATSRTGTGANVLTF.

This clone was counted many times. The chain is built from TRBV20-1 and TRBJ1-5; D unresolved. The germline V gene has CDR1 DFQATT and CDR2 SNEGSKA (reference sequence). The CDR3 contains 13 residues. Trimming shortened V by 5 bases and J by 9 bases, and 17 bases separated the two germline ends. As DNA, the CDR3 is TGCAGTGCTGGACGGACTGATCCAGGGCCCCAGCATTTT. It yields the protein CSAGRTDPGPQHF.

This clone was recorded many times. The chain joins TRBV18 to TRBJ1-6; D gene unclear. The CDR3 is made up of 12 amino acids. The germline CDR1 and CDR2 sequences are KGHSH and LQKENI. Between the trimmed V and J ends, which lost 6 bases and 10 bases, there was a span of 10 bases. CDR3 amino acids: CASSRPQSPLHF. DNA for the CDR3: TGTGCCAGCTCTCGACCCCAGTCACCCCTCCACTTT.

As DNA, the CDR3 is TGCGCCAGCAGTGATCAGTGGGCGCAGGTTACTGACACGCAGTATTTT. As protein: CASSDQWAQVTDTQYF. The chain is built from TRBV10-1 and TRBJ2-3; no definite D call. V shed 3 bases and J shed 9 bases, with 22 bases lying between them. Germline V gene data show CDR1 as WNHNN and CDR2 as SYGVQD (reference sequence). This CDR3 comprises 16 residues.

This clone appeared many times. The CDR3 spells CASSMTQRGSYNEQFF. CDR3 coding DNA: TGTGCCAGCAGCATGACCCAGCGGGGCTCCTACAATGAGCAGTTCTTC. The rearrangement joins TRBV7-9 to TRBJ2-1, with 7 bases identical to TRBD2. The germline V gene has CDR1 SEHNR and CDR2 FQNEAQ (reference sequence). This CDR3 has 16 residues. Losses at the gene ends were 5 bases for V and 0 bases for J; bases not matched to a gene: 7.

The chain couples TRBV3-1 to TRBJ2-5, with D possibly matching TRBD2 (5 bases). The CDR3 is made up of 15 amino acids. Germline V gene lookup returns CDR1 LGHDT and CDR2 YNNKEL (reference sequence). V shed 7 bases and J shed 2 bases, with 17 bases lying between them. The CDR3 region has the DNA TGTGCCAGCATCCACGGGGTACATGATCAAGAGACCCAGTACTTC. Translation: CASIHGVHDQETQYF.